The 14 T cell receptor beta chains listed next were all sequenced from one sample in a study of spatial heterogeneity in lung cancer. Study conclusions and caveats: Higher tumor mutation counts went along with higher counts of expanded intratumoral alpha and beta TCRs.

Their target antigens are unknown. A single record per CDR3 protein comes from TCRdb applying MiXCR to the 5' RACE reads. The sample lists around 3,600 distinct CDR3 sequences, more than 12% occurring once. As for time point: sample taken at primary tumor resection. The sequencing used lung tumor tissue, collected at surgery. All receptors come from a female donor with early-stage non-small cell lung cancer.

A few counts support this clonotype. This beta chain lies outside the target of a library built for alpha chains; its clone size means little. The CDR3 here is CASSSGRGGQETQYF. The CDR3 DNA reads TGTGCCAGCAGCTCAGGACGGGGGGGTCAAGAGACCCAGTACTTC. The rearrangement joins TRBV7-2 to TRBJ2-5; 8 nucleotides line up with TRBD2. Germline values: CDR1 SGHTA, CDR2 FQGNSA. V lost 4 bases to trimming and J lost 2 bases; unmatched junction nucleotides: 6. The CDR3 consists of 15 residues.

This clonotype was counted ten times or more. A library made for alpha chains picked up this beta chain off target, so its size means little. In DNA form, the CDR3 reads TGTGCCAGCTCACCACCATCCTCATCAGAGACCCAGTACTTC. Residues: CASSPPSSSETQYF. The gene calls are TRBV18 and TRBJ2-5; D gene ambiguous. Trimming pared 0 bases from V and 4 bases from J, leaving 9 bases between. The CDR3 extends over 14 amino acids. Germline CDR1 and CDR2: KGHSH and LQKENI.

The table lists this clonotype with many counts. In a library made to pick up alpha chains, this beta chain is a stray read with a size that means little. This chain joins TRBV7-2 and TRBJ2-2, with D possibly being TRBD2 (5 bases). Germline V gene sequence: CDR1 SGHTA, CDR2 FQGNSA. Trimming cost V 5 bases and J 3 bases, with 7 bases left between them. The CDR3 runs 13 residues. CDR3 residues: CASSKGDTGELFF. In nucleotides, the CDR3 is TGTGCCAGCAGCAAGGGAGACACCGGGGAGCTGTTTTTT.

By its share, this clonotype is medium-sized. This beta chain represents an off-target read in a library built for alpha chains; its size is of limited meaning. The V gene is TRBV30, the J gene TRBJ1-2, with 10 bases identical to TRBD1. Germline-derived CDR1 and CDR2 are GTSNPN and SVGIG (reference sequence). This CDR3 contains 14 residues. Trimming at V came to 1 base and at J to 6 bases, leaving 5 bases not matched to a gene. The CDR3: CAWSAKTGGHGYTF. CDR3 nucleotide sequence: TGTGCCTGGAGTGCAAAGACAGGGGGCCATGGCTACACCTTC. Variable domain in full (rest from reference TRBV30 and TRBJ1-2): SQTIHQWPATLVQPVGSPLSLECTVEGTSNPNLYWYRQAAGRGLQLLFYSVGIGQISSEVPQNLSASRPQDRQFILSSKKLLLSDSGFYLCAWSAKTGGHGYTFGSGTRLTVV.

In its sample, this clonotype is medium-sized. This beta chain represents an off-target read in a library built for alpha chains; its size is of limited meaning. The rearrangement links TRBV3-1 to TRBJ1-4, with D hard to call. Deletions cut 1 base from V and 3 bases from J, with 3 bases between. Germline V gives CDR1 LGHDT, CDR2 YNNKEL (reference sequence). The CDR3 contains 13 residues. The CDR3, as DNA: TGTGCCAGCAGCCAAGGTTCTAATGAAAAACTGTTTTTT. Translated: CASSQGSNEKLFF. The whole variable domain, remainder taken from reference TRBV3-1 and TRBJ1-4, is DTAVSQTPKYLVTQMGNDKSIKCEQNLGHDTMYWYKQDSKKFLKIMFSYNNKELIINETVPNRFSPKSPDKAHLNLHINSLELGDSAVYFCASSQGSNEKLFFGSGTQLSVL.

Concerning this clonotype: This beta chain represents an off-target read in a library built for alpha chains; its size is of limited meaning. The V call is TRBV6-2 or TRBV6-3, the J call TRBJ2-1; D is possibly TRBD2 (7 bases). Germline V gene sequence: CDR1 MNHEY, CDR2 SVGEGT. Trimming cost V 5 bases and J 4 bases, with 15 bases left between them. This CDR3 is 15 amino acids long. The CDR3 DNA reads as TGTGCCAGCAGTCGCCCCGGGGGGCCTTACAATGAGCAGTTCTTC. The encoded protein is CASSRPGGPYNEQFF.

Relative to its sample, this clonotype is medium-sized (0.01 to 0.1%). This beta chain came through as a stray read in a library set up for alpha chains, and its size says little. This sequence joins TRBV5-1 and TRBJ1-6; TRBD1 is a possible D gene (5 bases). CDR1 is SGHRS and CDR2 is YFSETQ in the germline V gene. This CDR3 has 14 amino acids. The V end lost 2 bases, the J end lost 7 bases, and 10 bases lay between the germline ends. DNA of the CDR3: TGCGCCAGCAGCTTCGGGGACTTCAATTCACCCCTCCACTTT. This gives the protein CASSFGDFNSPLHF.

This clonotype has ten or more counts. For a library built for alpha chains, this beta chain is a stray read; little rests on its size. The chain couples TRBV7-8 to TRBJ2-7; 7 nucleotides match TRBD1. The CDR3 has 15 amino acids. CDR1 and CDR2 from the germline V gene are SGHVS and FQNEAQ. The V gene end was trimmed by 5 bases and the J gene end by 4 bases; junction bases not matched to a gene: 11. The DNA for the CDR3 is TGTGCCAGCAGCATCCGACAGGGAACGGGGTACGAGCAGTACTTC. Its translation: CASSIRQGTGYEQYF.

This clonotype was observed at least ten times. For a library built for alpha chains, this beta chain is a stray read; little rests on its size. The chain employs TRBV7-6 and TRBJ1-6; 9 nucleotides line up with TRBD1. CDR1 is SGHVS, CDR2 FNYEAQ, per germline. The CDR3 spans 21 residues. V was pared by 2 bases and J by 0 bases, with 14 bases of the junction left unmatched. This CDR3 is CASSLFRGPGTGSSYNSPLHF. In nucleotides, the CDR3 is TGTGCCAGCAGCTTATTTCGGGGGCCCGGGACAGGGAGCTCCTATAATTCACCCCTCCACTTT.

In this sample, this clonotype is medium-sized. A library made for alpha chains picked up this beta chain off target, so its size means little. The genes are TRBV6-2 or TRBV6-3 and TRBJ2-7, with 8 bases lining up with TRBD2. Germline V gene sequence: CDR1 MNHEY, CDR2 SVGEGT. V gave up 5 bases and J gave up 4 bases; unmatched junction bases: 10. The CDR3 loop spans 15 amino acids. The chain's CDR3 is CASSPLRGGHYEQYF. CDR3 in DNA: TGTGCCAGCAGTCCCCTCCGGGGGGGCCATTACGAGCAGTACTTC.

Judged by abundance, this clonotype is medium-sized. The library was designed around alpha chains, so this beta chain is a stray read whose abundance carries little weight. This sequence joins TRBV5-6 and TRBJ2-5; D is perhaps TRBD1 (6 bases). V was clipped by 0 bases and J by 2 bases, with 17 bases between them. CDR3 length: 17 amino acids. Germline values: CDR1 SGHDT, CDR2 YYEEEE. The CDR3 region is CASSLAWGRGEQETQYF. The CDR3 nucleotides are TGTGCCAGCAGCTTGGCCTGGGGCAGGGGAGAACAAGAGACCCAGTACTTC.

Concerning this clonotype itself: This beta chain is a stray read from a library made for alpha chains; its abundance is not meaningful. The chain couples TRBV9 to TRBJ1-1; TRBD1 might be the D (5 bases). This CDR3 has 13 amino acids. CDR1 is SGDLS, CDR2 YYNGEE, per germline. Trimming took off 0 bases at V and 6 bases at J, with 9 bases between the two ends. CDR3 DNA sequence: TGTGCCAGCAGCGTAGGAGGGACCCCTGAAGCTTTCTTT. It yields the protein CASSVGGTPEAFF.

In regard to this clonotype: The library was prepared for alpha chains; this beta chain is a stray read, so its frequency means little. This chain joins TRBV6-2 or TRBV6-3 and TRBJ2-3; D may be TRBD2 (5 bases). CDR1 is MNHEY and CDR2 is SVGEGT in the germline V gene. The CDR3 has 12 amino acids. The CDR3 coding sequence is TGTGCGGCAGCGGTGATGTCAGATACGCAGTATTTT. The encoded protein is CAAAVMSDTQYF.

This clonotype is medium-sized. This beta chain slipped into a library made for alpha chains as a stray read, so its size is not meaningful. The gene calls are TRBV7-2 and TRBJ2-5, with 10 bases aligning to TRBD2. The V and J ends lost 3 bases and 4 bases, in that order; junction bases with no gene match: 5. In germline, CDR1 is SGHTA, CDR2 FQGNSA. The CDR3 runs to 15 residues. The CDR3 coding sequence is TGTGCCAGCAGCTTTATGAGCGGGGGGGCAGAGACCCAGTACTTC. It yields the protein CASSFMSGGAETQYF.